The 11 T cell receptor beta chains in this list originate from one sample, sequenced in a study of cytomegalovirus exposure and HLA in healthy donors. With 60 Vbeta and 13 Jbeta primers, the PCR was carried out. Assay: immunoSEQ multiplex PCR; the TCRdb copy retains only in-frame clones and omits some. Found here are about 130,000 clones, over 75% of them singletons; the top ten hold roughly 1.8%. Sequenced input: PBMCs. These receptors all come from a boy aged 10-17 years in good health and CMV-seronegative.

The CDR3 coding sequence is TGTGCCAGCAGCCAAGAAGGAGGGGGCGTCTACGAGCAGTACTTC. Translated, it gives CASSQEGGGVYEQYF. The chain has TRBV4-2 and TRBJ2-7; D possibly corresponds to TRBD1 (7 bases). Between the trimmed V and J ends, which lost 0 bases and 3 bases, there was a span of 12 bases. The CDR3 runs 15 residues. Germline-derived CDR1 and CDR2 are LGHNA and YNFKEQ.

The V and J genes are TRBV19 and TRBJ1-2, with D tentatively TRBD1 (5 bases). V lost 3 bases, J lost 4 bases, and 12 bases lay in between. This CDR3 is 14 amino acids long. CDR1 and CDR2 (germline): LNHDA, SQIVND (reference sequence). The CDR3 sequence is CASSIRGWSYGYTF. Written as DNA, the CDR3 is TGTGCCAGTAGTATTAGGGGCTGGAGCTATGGCTACACCTTC.

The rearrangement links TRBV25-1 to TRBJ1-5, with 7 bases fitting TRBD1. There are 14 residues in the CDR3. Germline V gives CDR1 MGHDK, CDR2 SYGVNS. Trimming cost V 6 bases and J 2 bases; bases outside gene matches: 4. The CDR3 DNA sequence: TGTGCCAGCAGCCAGACAGGGCGCAATCAGCCCCAGCATTTT. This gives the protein CASSQTGRNQPQHF.

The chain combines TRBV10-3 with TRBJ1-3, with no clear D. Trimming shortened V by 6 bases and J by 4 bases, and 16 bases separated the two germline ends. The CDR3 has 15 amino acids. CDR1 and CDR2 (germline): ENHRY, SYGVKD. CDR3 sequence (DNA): TGTGCCATCAGCTCGGGGTGGAAGGTCGGAAACACCATATATTTT. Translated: CAISSGWKVGNTIYF.

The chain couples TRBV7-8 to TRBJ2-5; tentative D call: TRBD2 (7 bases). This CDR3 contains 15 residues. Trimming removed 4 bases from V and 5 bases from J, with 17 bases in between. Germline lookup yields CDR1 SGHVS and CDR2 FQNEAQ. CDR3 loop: CASSSVRGGWETQYF. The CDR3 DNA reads TGTGCCAGCAGCTCAGTGAGGGGGGGCTGGGAGACCCAGTACTTC.

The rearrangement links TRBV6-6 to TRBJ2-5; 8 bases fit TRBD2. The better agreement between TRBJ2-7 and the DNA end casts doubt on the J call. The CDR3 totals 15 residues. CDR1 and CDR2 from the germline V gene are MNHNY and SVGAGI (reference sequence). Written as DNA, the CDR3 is TGTGCCAGCAGTTACATGAGCGGGAGCTCCTACGAGCAGTACTTC. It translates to CASSYMSGSSYEQYF.

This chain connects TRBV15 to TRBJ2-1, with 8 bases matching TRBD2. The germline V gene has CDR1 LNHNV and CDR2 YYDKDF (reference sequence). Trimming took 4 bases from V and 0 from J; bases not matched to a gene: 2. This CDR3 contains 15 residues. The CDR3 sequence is CATSKTSGSYNEQFF. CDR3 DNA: TGTGCCACCAGCAAAACTAGCGGCTCCTACAATGAGCAGTTCTTC.

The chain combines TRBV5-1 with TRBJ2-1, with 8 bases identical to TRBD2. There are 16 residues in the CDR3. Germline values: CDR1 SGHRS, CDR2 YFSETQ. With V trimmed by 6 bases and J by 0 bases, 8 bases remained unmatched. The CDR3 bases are TGCGCCAGCACCGTTATCGGGGGGGTCTCCTACAATGAGCAGTTCTTC. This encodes CASTVIGGVSYNEQFF.

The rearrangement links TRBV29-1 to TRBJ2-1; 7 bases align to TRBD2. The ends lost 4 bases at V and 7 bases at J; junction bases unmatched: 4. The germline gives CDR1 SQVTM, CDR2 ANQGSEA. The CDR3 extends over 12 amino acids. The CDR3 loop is CSVGKAGNEQFF. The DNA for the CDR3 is TGCAGCGTTGGGAAAGCGGGGAATGAGCAGTTCTTC.

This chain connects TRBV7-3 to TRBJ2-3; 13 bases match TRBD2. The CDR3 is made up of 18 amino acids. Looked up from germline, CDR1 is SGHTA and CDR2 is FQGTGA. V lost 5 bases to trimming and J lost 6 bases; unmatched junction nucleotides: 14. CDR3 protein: CASSRSTSGGLKLDTQYF. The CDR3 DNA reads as TGTGCCAGCAGCCGATCGACTAGCGGGGGGCTGAAGTTGGATACGCAGTATTTT.

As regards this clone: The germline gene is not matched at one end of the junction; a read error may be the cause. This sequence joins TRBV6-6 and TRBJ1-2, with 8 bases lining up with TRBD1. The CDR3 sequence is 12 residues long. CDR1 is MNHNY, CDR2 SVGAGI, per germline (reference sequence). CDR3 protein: CASRTGDYGYPF. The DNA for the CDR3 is TGTGCCAGCAGGACAGGGGACTATGGCTACCCCTTC.